The 29 T cell receptor beta chains in this list originate from one sample, sequenced in a study of shared clonotypes between healthy human individuals. Method: immunoSEQ multiplex PCR; TCRdb's copy keeps in-frame clones and lacks some. The sample has roughly 1,100,000 clones, around 76% seen once; the top ten hold 1.4%. Sequenced material: memory CD4+ T cells sorted from blood. Subset defined: CD45RA-negative fraction. The receptors were gathered from a man aged 18 to 29 in good health.

Regarding this clone: A read error is possible here, since a much larger clone lies one base away. The sample has other DNA sequences that encode this CDR3 too. J is TRBJ2-3 and V is TRBV5-1; the D is unclear. V dropped 0 bases and J dropped 1 base, with 3 bases sitting between them. There are 13 residues in the CDR3. Looked up from germline, CDR1 is SGHRS and CDR2 is YFSETQ. DNA for the CDR3: TGCGCCAGCAGCTTGGATGGCACAGATACGCAGTATTTT. Its translation is CASSLDGTDTQYF.

The chain employs TRBV18 and TRBJ2-5, with D hard to call. The germline V gene has CDR1 KGHSH and CDR2 LQKENI. The CDR3 length is 14 residues. The ends were cut back, 5 bases at V and 1 base at J, with 11 bases in the middle. DNA for the CDR3: TGTGCCAGCTCAGAGACCCCGGGCCAAGAGACCCAGTACTTC. Amino acids: CASSETPGQETQYF. The full variable domain, its missing parts supplied by reference TRBV18 and TRBJ2-5, is NAGVMQNPRHLVRRRGQEARLRCSPMKGHSHVYWYRQLPEEGLKFMVYLQKENIIDESGMPKERFSAEFPKEGPSILRIQQVVRGDSAAYFCASSETPGQETQYFGPGTRLLVL.

V usage is TRBV2 and J usage is TRBJ2-4; D may be TRBD2 (6 bases). V lost 3 bases and J lost 7, with 10 bases in between. CDR1 SNHLY and CDR2 FYNNEI come from the germline V gene. The CDR3 runs 13 residues. The CDR3 coding sequence is TGTGCCAGCAGTGACCGGGGGTTGAACATTCAGTACTTC. This codes for CASSDRGLNIQYF.

The chain has TRBV5-5 and TRBJ1-6; D remains unclear. CDR1 is SGHKS and CDR2 is YYEKEE in the germline V gene (reference sequence). Trimming took 1 base from V and 7 from J, leaving 9 bases between them. This CDR3 comprises 14 residues. CDR3 loop: CASSLRESNSPLHF. CDR3 in DNA: TGTGCCAGCAGCTTGCGGGAGTCGAATTCACCCCTCCACTTT.

The chain recombines TRBV4-1 with TRBJ2-3, with 7 positions matching TRBD2. Germline V CDR1 and CDR2: MGHRA, YSYEKL. This CDR3 has 16 amino acids. Unmatched junction bases numbered 7, after V lost 0 bases and J lost 4 bases. The CDR3 DNA sequence: TGCGCCAGCAGCCAAGAGTCCCAACTAGCGCCAGATACGCAGTATTTT. Its translation is CASSQESQLAPDTQYF.

The chain uses TRBV7-2 and TRBJ2-3; D is possibly TRBD2 (6 bases). The germline CDR1 and CDR2 sequences are SGHTA and FQGNSA. V was clipped by 2 bases and J by 1 base, with 13 bases between them. This CDR3 has 16 residues. This CDR3 is CASSLQGSGRTDTQYF. In DNA form, the CDR3 reads TGTGCCAGCAGCTTACAGGGTAGCGGCCGCACAGATACGCAGTATTTT.

The chain recombines TRBV7-6 with TRBJ2-3; 8 bases match TRBD2. CDR3 size: 15 residues. V lost 1 base to trimming and J lost 3 bases; unmatched junction nucleotides: 3. Germline V gene sequence: CDR1 SGHVS, CDR2 FNYEAQ. CDR3 in amino acids: CASSLEAGETDTQYF. The CDR3 nucleotides are TGTGCCAGCAGCTTAGAAGCGGGAGAAACAGATACGCAGTATTTT.

The chain is built from TRBV5-1 and TRBJ2-3; 9 nucleotides line up with TRBD2. V gave up 0 bases and J gave up 0 bases; unmatched junction bases: 2. This CDR3 is 16 amino acids long. The germline V gene encodes CDR1 SGHRS and CDR2 YFSETQ. The CDR3 DNA sequence: TGCGCCAGCAGCTTGGGTAGCGGGGGAAGCACAGATACGCAGTATTTT. It encodes CASSLGSGGSTDTQYF. Complete variable domain (other parts from reference TRBV5-1 and TRBJ2-3): KAGVTQTPRYLIKTRGQQVTLSCSPISGHRSVSWYQQTPGQGLQFLFEYFSETQRNKGNFPGRFSGRQFSNSRSEMNVSTLELGDSALYLCASSLGSGGSTDTQYFGPGTRLTVL.

This clone was picked up one time. The gene calls are TRBV5-6 and TRBJ2-7; 7 bases are a match to TRBD2. CDR3 length equals 15 residues. The germline gives CDR1 SGHDT, CDR2 YYEEEE. The V and J ends lost 3 bases and 2 bases, in that order; junction bases with no gene match: 8. In nucleotides, the CDR3 is TGTGCCAGCAGCTCTCTAGCGGCGAGGACCTACGAGCAGTACTTC. It encodes CASSSLAARTYEQYF.

The gene calls are TRBV2 and TRBJ2-7, with D uncertain. V lost 2 bases and J 4 bases, leaving 12 bases between the germline ends. Germline V CDR1 and CDR2: SNHLY, FYNNEI. The CDR3 spans 14 residues. CDR3 coding DNA: TGTGCCAGCAGTGAATGGCACAGCCAGTACGAGCAGTACTTC. Translated: CASSEWHSQYEQYF.

In its sample, this clone was seen many times. The CDR3 here is CASSPSRGTGRETQYF. DNA for the CDR3: TGTGCCAGCAGTCCTTCCCGGGGGACCGGGAGGGAGACCCAGTACTTC. The chain employs TRBV27 and TRBJ2-5; 7 bases match TRBD2. CDR3 length equals 16 residues. CDR1 is MNHEY, CDR2 SMNVEV, per germline (reference sequence). With V trimmed by 5 bases and J by 5 bases, 14 bases remained unmatched.

CDR3 residues: CASREGTYEKLFF. DNA for the CDR3: TGTGCCAGCAGAGAGGGGACCTATGAAAAACTGTTTTTT. This chain connects TRBV28 to TRBJ1-4, with D possibly being TRBD1 (5 bases). V was pared by 6 bases and J by 6 bases, with 11 bases between. The CDR3 loop spans 13 amino acids. The V gene's germline CDR1 is MDHEN and CDR2 SYDVKM.

V gene TRBV11-2 combines with J gene TRBJ1-3, with D hard to call. V lost 10 bases to trimming and J lost 0 bases, with 16 bases between them. This CDR3 has 15 residues. Looked up from germline, CDR1 is SGHAT and CDR2 is FQNNGV. The CDR3 loop is CAKSRPSTSGNTIYF. CDR3 nucleotides: TGTGCCAAGAGCCGGCCCAGTACCTCTGGAAACACCATATATTTT.

The chain couples TRBV6-1 to TRBJ2-3; D perhaps matches TRBD1 (6 bases). This CDR3 has 13 amino acids. V lost 4 bases to trimming and J lost 4 bases, with 9 bases between them. Germline lookup yields CDR1 MNHNS and CDR2 SASEGT. The CDR3 region is CASSGQGPDTQYF. CDR3 bases: TGTGCCAGCAGTGGGCAGGGGCCAGATACGCAGTATTTT.

The V gene is TRBV18, the J gene TRBJ2-7; maybe TRBD2 (5 bases). Trimming cost V 3 bases and J 5 bases, with 17 bases left between them. The V gene's germline CDR1 is KGHSH and CDR2 LQKENI. The CDR3 sequence is 15 residues long. CDR3 sequence reads: CASSPSSRERHEQYF. The DNA of the CDR3 is TGTGCCAGCTCACCGAGTTCTAGGGAGCGCCACGAGCAGTACTTC.

This clone was seen just once. Other DNA sequences in the sample encode the same CDR3. V gene TRBV27 combines with J gene TRBJ1-1, with 7 bases aligning to TRBD1. The ends lost 1 base at V and 1 base at J; junction bases unmatched: 3. In germline, CDR1 is MNHEY, CDR2 SMNVEV (reference sequence). The CDR3 extends over 15 amino acids. The CDR3 DNA sequence: TGTGCCAGCAGTTTATACCCAGGGGGGAACACTGAAGCTTTCTTT. Its protein is CASSLYPGGNTEAFF.

The chain combines TRBV14 with TRBJ2-2; D not resolved. V dropped 4 bases and J dropped 6 bases, with 9 bases sitting between them. CDR3 length equals 13 residues. Germline CDR1 is SGHDN and CDR2 is FVKESK. CDR3 DNA sequence: TGTGCCAGCAGCCTTCTAACCCCCGGGGAGCTGTTTTTT. Translation: CASSLLTPGELFF. The variable domain in full, with the rest retrieved from reference TRBV14 and TRBJ2-2, is EAGVTQFPSHSVIEKGQTVTLRCDPISGHDNLYWYRRVMGKEIKFLLHFVKESKQDESGMPNNRFLAERTGGTYSTLKVQPAELEDSGVYFCASSLLTPGELFFGEGSRLTVL.

The CDR3 DNA follows: TGTGCCAGCAGCCCCGGCCCCACCAACTATGGCTACACCTTC. This gives the protein CASSPGPTNYGYTF. V gene TRBV7-2 combines with J gene TRBJ1-2, with unresolved D. Germline CDR1 reads SGHTA; CDR2 reads FQGNSA. Trimming removed 5 bases from V and 2 bases from J, with 12 bases in between. The CDR3 spans 14 residues.

This rearrangement joins TRBV19 to TRBJ1-2; perhaps TRBD1 as D (5 bases). Trimming stripped 5 bases from V and 7 bases from J, with 11 bases between. Germline V gene lookup returns CDR1 LNHDA and CDR2 SQIVND (reference sequence). This CDR3 is 12 amino acids long. CDR3 protein: CASSSQGFGYTF. In DNA, the CDR3 is TGTGCCAGTAGTTCGCAGGGATTTGGCTACACCTTC.

This chain uses TRBV14 with TRBJ1-1, with D maybe TRBD1 (6 bases). V shed 0 bases and J shed 4 bases, with 12 bases lying between them. Germline values: CDR1 SGHDN, CDR2 FVKESK. CDR3 size: 15 residues. In DNA, the CDR3 is TGTGCCAGCAGCCAAGATAGCAGGGGACTCACTGAAGCTTTCTTT. Amino acid sequence: CASSQDSRGLTEAFF.

V is TRBV4-1 and J is TRBJ2-7; D may correspond to TRBD1 or TRBD2 (5 bases each). Germline V lookup: CDR1 MGHRA, CDR2 YSYEKL. V was trimmed by 0 bases and J by 6 bases, leaving 9 bases between them. CDR3 size: 13 residues. CDR3 in amino acids: CASSQEVGTEQYF. The CDR3 coding sequence is TGCGCCAGCAGCCAAGAGGTCGGGACCGAGCAGTACTTC.

The J gene is TRBJ1-1, the V gene TRBV11-3; D possibly corresponds to TRBD1 (5 bases). With 5 bases removed from V and 5 bases from J, the gap between germline ends came to 15 bases. CDR3 length equals 14 residues. The germline V gene encodes CDR1 SGHNT and CDR2 YENEEA. The CDR3 sequence: CASSNEGTETEAFF. The CDR3 coding sequence is TGTGCCAGCAGCAATGAAGGGACGGAGACTGAAGCTTTCTTT.

The chain is built from TRBV6-1 and TRBJ1-1, with D tentatively TRBD1 (5 bases). This CDR3 has 13 amino acids. CDR1 and CDR2 from the germline V gene are MNHNS and SASEGT. With 6 bases removed from V and 6 bases from J, the gap between germline ends came to 14 bases. CDR3 protein: CASRGVHVAEAFF. The CDR3 nucleotides read TGTGCCAGCAGAGGGGTACATGTTGCTGAAGCTTTCTTT.

The gene calls are TRBV19 and TRBJ2-7; D unclear. In germline, CDR1 is LNHDA, CDR2 SQIVND (reference sequence). CDR3 size: 13 residues. V dropped 5 bases and J dropped 5 bases, with 13 bases sitting between them. The CDR3 DNA reads as TGTGCCAGTAGTCATCTTAAGGGCGACGAGCAGTACTTC. Its translation: CASSHLKGDEQYF.

V and J are TRBV11-3 and TRBJ2-1, with TRBD2 identical over 8 bases. Trimming removed 5 bases from V and 8 bases from J; junction bases left unmatched: 14. CDR3 length: 16 amino acids. In germline, CDR1 is SGHNT, CDR2 YENEEA. The CDR3 spells CASSKGVAGSGDEQFF. The DNA of the CDR3 is TGTGCCAGCAGCAAAGGGGTAGCGGGAAGTGGCGATGAGCAGTTCTTC. The full variable domain, with the rest looked up from reference TRBV11-3 and TRBJ2-1, is EAGVVQSPRYKIIEKKQPVAFWCNPISGHNTLYWYLQNLGQGPELLIRYENEEAVDDSQLPKDRFSAERLKGVDSTLKIQPAELGDSAVYLCASSKGVAGSGDEQFFGPGTRLTVL.

V usage is TRBV6-5 and J usage is TRBJ2-3; tentative D call: TRBD2 (6 bases). This CDR3 comprises 16 residues. Germline loops: CDR1 MNHEY, CDR2 SVGAGI. Deletions cut 0 bases from V and 2 bases from J, with 12 bases between. CDR3: CASSYSSGLLTDTQYF. The CDR3 DNA reads as TGTGCCAGCAGTTACTCTTCGGGACTTCTCACAGATACGCAGTATTTT.

This clone was counted once. The chain recombines TRBV5-1 with TRBJ1-1, with no clear D. V lost 4 bases to trimming and J lost 0 bases, with 13 bases between them. Germline CDR1 and CDR2: SGHRS and YFSETQ. This CDR3 spans 15 amino acids. As DNA, the CDR3 is TGCGCCAGCAGCCCCGCGCCGGATGTGAACACTGAAGCTTTCTTT. It is translated as CASSPAPDVNTEAFF.

In the case of this clone: The same CDR3 also results from other DNA sequences found in this sample. The chain employs TRBV28 and TRBJ2-7; TRBD1 matches 8 bases. The CDR3 spans 13 residues. J was trimmed by 6 bases and V by 4 bases; bases with no gene match: 5. Germline CDR1 reads MDHEN; CDR2 reads SYDVKM. DNA of the CDR3: TGTGCCAGCAGTTCCGGACAGGGTGGCGAGCAGTACTTC. Protein: CASSSGQGGEQYF.

V gene TRBV10-3 combines with J gene TRBJ2-3, with D possibly TRBD1 on 5 matching bases. The CDR3 consists of 13 residues. Germline V gene data show CDR1 as ENHRY and CDR2 as SYGVKD. Between the trimmed V and J ends, which lost 2 bases and 5 bases, there was a span of 8 bases. The CDR3 protein is CAISEARGDTQYF. Written as DNA, the CDR3 is TGTGCCATCAGTGAGGCTAGGGGAGATACGCAGTATTTT.